This T cell receptor (beta chain) was captured by sequencing in a study of PD-1 blockade in classical Hodgkin lymphoma. The CDR3 is 13 residues long. CDR1 is SGHVS and CDR2 is FNYEAQ in the germline V gene. Assay used: immunoSEQ multiplex PCR; TCRdb lists only in-frame clones, some missing. This sample has around 45,000 clones, with approximately 70% found just once. Brentuximab vedotin exposure varied among the patients, all of whom had relapsed after autologous stem cell transplantation. The source of this sequence is a human donor with classical Hodgkin lymphoma. Material: peripheral blood mononuclear cells (PBMCs), obtained before the second cycle of nivolumab. The chain carries TRBV7-6 and TRBJ2-5; perhaps TRBD1 as D (5 bases). TRBJ2-7 explains the end of the DNA better; the J call may be wrong. The CDR3 nucleotides read TGTGCCAGCAGCCCGCCGACAGCCTACGAGCAGTACTTC. Its protein is CASSPPTAYEQYF.